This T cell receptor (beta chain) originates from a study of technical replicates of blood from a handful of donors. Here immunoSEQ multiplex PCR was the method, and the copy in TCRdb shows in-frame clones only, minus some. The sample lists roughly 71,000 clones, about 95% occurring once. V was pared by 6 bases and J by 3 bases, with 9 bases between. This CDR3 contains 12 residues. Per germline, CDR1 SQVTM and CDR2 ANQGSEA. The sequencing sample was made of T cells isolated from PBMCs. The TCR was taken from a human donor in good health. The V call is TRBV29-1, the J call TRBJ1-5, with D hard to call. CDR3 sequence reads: CSVEGANQPQHF. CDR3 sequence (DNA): TGCAGCGTCGAGGGCGCCAATCAGCCCCAGCATTTT.